This entry features one T cell receptor beta chain sequence. What antigen it recognizes has not been identified. No much larger clonotype is one base removed from it; base qualities were not supplied. Each donor gave one peripheral blood draw, averaging around 120 mL, which was collected into heparinised tubes. Naive, central memory, regulatory and stem cell-like memory CD4+ T cells were sorted on a BD FACSAria II using a panel including CD45RO, CCR7, CD25, CD127, CD95 and CD27. Purity was above 98% for every sorted population. PBMCs were isolated immediately by Lymphoprep density gradient centrifugation and stained directly without culture. So that batch effects would be minimized, each experiment stained and sorted samples in pairs, pairing one healthy donor with one patient. Via the germline V gene (reference sequence), CDR1 is LNHDA and CDR2 SQIVND. V loses 6 bases, J loses 3 bases, and the germline ends lie 12 bases apart. The CDR3 measures 13 amino acids from cysteine to phenylalanine. The sequence is cut down to CDR3 DNA, 39 bases in frame from base 1.

All of the isolated RNA was reverse transcribed with the High Capacity cDNA Reverse Transcription Kit, so expressed TCRB transcripts were sequenced. Deep immunoSEQ sequencing was applied to naive, central memory and regulatory T cell samples, giving an average of roughly 3.5 million total reads per sample. Sorted cells were lysed in RLT buffer, and RNA was extracted using DNase-treated RNeasy Micro or Mini kits according to cell number. Each cell subset was processed on its own to prevent cross-contamination, while patient and healthy donor samples were processed together. The immunoSEQ multiplex PCR was used to amplify TCRB sequences from cDNA, yielding 87-bp fragments that span the CDR3 region. Sequencing of the amplicons was done on the Illumina HiSeq platform. The source study handled its data this way. PCR bias was computationally corrected using synthetic template baselines, reads within Hamming distance 2 were collapsed, and singletons that could not be merged were discarded. By aligning reads against IMGT, V, D and J genes, CDR3 length, and insertions or deletions at six rearrangement sites were assigned. Within each subset, clonotype counts were normalized to the number of sorted cells before true diversity and Gini coefficients were calculated with the tcR R package. Repertoire sharing was quantified using the overlap coefficient calculated on TCRB nucleotide sequences. As a proxy for the pre-selection repertoire, out-of-frame TCRB sequences from naive cells were analyzed. In TCRdb, the immuneACCESS table is reduced to in-frame sequences with V and J assigned. These tables do not hold every clone; where another copy was compared, an unresolved V gene accounts for under half, and the others remain unexplained. For V, J and clone size, that table is used; D and trimming come from the DNA. This sample is represented by 250,000 to 300,000 clones; approximately 24% of them were singletons. The ten largest make up 0.012% of the sample.

This specimen belongs to a study of beta chain features in type 1 diabetes (dated by TCRdb to 2017 to 2018). Background on the whole study: Mean age, gender distribution, total cell number and subset yield did not differ between patients and healthy donors. A total of 107,917,701 sorted cells were examined across all samples, and the number of cells per subset was strongly correlated with RNA yield. Regulatory and stem cell-like memory subsets were obtained from only 8 patients and roughly eight healthy donors, while naive and central memory subsets were obtained from all 30 or so donors. In the study, recently diagnosed type 1 diabetes patients and matched healthy donors were compared on the TCRB repertoires of their sorted circulating CD4+ T cell subsets.

General findings and caveats noted by the study authors: HLA sub-analyses involved small numbers of individuals, so any influence of HLA type on TCRB rearrangement remained unresolved. Type 1 diabetes patients showed a moderate but significant shortening of TCRB CDR3 length in all four CD4+ subsets. At VDJ recombination sites, patients with type 1 diabetes made fewer insertions and deleted more nucleotides, a pattern implying thymic rearrangement abnormalities. Sequencing cDNA rather than genomic DNA could over-represent highly expressing activated cells, although activation and CD3 levels did not differ between groups. Shorter templates might be favored by PCR, yet because patient and control samples were amplified and corrected together, any such skew would affect both groups equally. Naive, central memory and regulatory TCRB repertoires appeared to be more similar among patients than among healthy donors.

Sequences were obtained from naive CD4+ T cells from blood. Interpreted using the paper, the cell subset or site label stands for: true naive CD4+ T cells. The sequence was collected from a woman under 40 with type 1 diabetes. The chain uses TRBV19 and TRBJ2-7, with an unclear D gene assignment. The nucleotides are TGTGCCAGTAGCGGCGACACGCGCTACGAGCAGTACTTC. Translated, this is CASSGDTRYEQYF. With all but the CDR3 taken from the reference TRBV19 and TRBJ2-7 genes, the full variable domain is: DGGITQSPKYLFRKEGQNVTLSCEQNLNHDAMYWYRQDPGQGLRLIYYSQIVNDFQKGDIAEGYSVSREKKESFPLTVTSAQKNPTAFYLCASSGDTRYEQYFGPGTRLTVT.